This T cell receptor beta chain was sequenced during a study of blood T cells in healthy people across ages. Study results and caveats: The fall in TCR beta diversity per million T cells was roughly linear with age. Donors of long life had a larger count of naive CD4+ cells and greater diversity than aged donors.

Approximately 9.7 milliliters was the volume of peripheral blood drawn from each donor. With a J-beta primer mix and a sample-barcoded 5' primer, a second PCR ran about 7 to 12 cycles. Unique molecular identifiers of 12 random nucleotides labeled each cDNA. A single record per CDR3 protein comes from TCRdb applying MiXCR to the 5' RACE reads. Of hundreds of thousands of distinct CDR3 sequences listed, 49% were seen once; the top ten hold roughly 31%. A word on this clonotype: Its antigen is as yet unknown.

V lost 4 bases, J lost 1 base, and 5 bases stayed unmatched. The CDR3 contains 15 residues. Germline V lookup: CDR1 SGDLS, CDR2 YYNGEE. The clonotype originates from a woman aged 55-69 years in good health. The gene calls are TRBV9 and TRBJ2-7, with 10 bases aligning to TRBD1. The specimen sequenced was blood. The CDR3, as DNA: TGTGCCAGCAGCTTCGGGACAGGGGTTTCCTACGAGCAGTACTTC. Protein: CASSFGTGVSYEQYF.